The clone carrying this TCR beta chain showed up many times. Antigen: not known. The data originate from a study of CD8+CD57+ T cells in acquired aplastic anemia. Overall study results and limits: No significant patient-versus-control difference appeared in CD8+ Simpson's diversity.

Genomic DNA provided the template from which TCR beta VDJ and CDR3 profiles were obtained. One entry per CDR3 protein, called by TCRdb with MiXCR from the reads. Of some 120,000 distinct CDR3 sequences in the sample, about 46% are singletons; the top ten hold 2% to 3%. The CDR3 length is 16 residues. Germline values: CDR1 LGHDT, CDR2 YNNKEL (reference sequence). V gave up 4 bases and J gave up 0 bases, with 15 bases separating them. The sequenced sample consisted of sorted CD4+, CD8+, or CD8+CD57+ T cells (not recorded which) from PBMCs. The rearrangement links TRBV3-1 to TRBJ1-1; D possibly corresponds to TRBD1 (6 bases). This clonotype originated in a human donor in good health, serving as a control. As DNA, the CDR3 is TGTGCCAGCAGCCGTCACAGGGAAGCGATGAACACTGAAGCTTTCTTT. Translated, it gives CASSRHREAMNTEAFF.